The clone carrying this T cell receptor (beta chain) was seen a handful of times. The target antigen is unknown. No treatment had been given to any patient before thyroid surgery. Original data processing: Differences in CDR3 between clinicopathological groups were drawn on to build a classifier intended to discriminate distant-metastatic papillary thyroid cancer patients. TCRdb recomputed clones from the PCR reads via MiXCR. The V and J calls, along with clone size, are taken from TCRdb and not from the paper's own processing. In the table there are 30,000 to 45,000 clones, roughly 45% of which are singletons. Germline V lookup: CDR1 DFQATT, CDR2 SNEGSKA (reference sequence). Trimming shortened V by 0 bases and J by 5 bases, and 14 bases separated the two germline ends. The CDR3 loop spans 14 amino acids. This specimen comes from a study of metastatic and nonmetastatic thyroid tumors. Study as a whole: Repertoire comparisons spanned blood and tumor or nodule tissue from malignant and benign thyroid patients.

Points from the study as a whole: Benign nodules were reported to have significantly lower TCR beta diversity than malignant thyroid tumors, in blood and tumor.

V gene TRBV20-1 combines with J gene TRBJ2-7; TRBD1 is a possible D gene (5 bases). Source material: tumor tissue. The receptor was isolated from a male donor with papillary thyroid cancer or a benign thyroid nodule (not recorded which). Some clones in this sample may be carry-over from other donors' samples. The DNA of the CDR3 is TGCAGTGCTAGAGAGACATACCAGGGCCACGAGCAGTACTTC. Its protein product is CSARETYQGHEQYF.